A single sample is the source of the 26 T cell receptor beta chains below, sequenced in a study of blood T cell repertoires in COVID-19. TCRdb's table, derived via immunoSEQ multiplex PCR, lists solely in-frame clones and lacks some. The table has about 370,000 clones, 70% to 90% seen once. Input material: peripheral blood. Receptors were obtained from a woman aged 25 to 39 with COVID-19, enrolled during active disease.

CDR3 sequence (DNA): TGTGCCAGTGGTACAGGGACTGGAAACACCATATATTTT. This gives the protein CASGTGTGNTIYF. This sequence joins TRBV19 and TRBJ1-3, with a tentative D call TRBD1 (6 bases). From germline, CDR1 is LNHDA and CDR2 SQIVND (reference sequence). The CDR3 covers 13 residues. V lost 8 bases and J lost 2, with 10 bases in between.

The V gene is TRBV29-1, the J gene TRBJ1-1, with 12 bases lining up with TRBD1. CDR1 is SQVTM and CDR2 is ANQGSEA in the germline V gene. V lost 2 bases to trimming and J lost 4 bases; unmatched junction nucleotides: 5. The CDR3 consists of 15 residues. The CDR3: CSVETGTGGVTEAFF. CDR3 nucleotide sequence: TGCAGCGTTGAAACCGGGACAGGGGGCGTCACTGAAGCTTTCTTT. Supplemented by reference TRBV29-1 and TRBJ1-1, the full variable domain reads SAVISQKPSRDICQRGTSLTIQCQVDSQVTMMFWYRQQPGQSLTLIATANQGSEATYESGFVIDKFPISRPNLTFSTLTVSNMSPEDSSIYLCSVETGTGGVTEAFFGQGTRLTVV.

This chain uses TRBV7-2 with TRBJ2-7, with TRBD1 matching 7 bases. The germline V gene encodes CDR1 SGHTA and CDR2 FQGNSA. V trimming: 1 base; J trimming: 4 bases; junction bases outside the gene matches: 4. The CDR3 is made up of 14 amino acids. The CDR3 DNA sequence: TGTGCCAGCAGCTTAGACAGGGGCATGTACGAGCAGTACTTC. As protein: CASSLDRGMYEQYF. The full variable domain, in which reference TRBV7-2 and TRBJ2-7 provide the parts outside the CDR3, is GAGVSQSPSNKVTEKGKDVELRCDPISGHTALYWYRQSLGQGLEFLIYFQGNSAPDKSGLPSDRFSAERTGGSVSTLTIQRTQQEDSAVYLCASSLDRGMYEQYFGPGTRLTVT.

The CDR3 nucleotides are TGCGCCAGCAGCTTGGATACAGGGTGGAACACCGGGGAGCTGTTTTTT. This codes for CASSLDTGWNTGELFF. This chain connects TRBV5-1 to TRBJ2-2; a possible D gene is TRBD1 (6 bases). Germline V CDR1 and CDR2: SGHRS, YFSETQ. CDR3 length equals 16 residues. The V end lost 0 bases, the J end lost 1 base, and 10 bases lay between the germline ends.

The rearrangement joins TRBV2 to TRBJ1-5; tentatively, D is TRBD1 (5 bases). CDR1 and CDR2 (germline): SNHLY, FYNNEI. The length of the CDR3 is 14 residues. The V gene lost 5 bases and the J gene lost 7 bases, with 15 bases spanning the gap. The CDR3 DNA follows: TGTGCCAGCAGTACTGACGGGGGGAACCAGCCCCAGCATTTT. Protein product: CASSTDGGNQPQHF.

V and J are TRBV27 and TRBJ2-7; TRBD1 is a possible D gene (6 bases). The CDR3 has 15 amino acids. V was pared by 6 bases and J by 5 bases, with 20 bases between. CDR1 is MNHEY, CDR2 SMNVEV, per germline (reference sequence). The CDR3 reads CASRPVTTGSHEQYF. The CDR3, as DNA: TGTGCCAGCAGGCCCGTAACGACAGGTTCCCACGAGCAGTACTTC.

The chain carries TRBV9 and TRBJ2-1, with TRBD2 identical over 10 bases. V shed 0 bases and J 6 bases; nucleotides not matched to a gene: 6. Germline CDR1 reads SGDLS; CDR2 reads YYNGEE. This CDR3 is built from 16 residues. The CDR3 is CASSVVPSGRGNEQFF. The CDR3, as DNA: TGTGCCAGCAGCGTAGTTCCTAGCGGGAGAGGCAATGAGCAGTTCTTC.

This clone has just one count. The chain uses TRBV27 and TRBJ1-1; possible D gene TRBD1, 6 bases. Germline V gene data show CDR1 as MNHEY and CDR2 as SMNVEV (reference sequence). This CDR3 has 16 amino acids. V was trimmed by 4 bases and J by 3 bases, leaving 18 bases between them. The DNA for the CDR3 is TGTGCCAGCAGTTCTCATCCGAGACAGGAGTACACTGAAGCTTTCTTT. This encodes CASSSHPRQEYTEAFF.

This chain uses TRBV13 with TRBJ1-2; 11 bases match TRBD1. Germline CDR1 and CDR2: PRHDT and FYEKMQ (reference sequence). The J segment lost 7 bases and the V segment lost 5 bases, leaving 3 bases of the junction unmatched. The CDR3 is made up of 13 amino acids. The CDR3 sequence: CASSGQGAGGYTF. For the CDR3, the DNA is TGTGCCAGCAGCGGACAGGGGGCCGGTGGCTACACCTTC.

The gene calls are TRBV18 and TRBJ2-7, with D possibly being TRBD1 (5 bases). The CDR3 is 15 residues long. V lost 0 bases, J lost 4 bases, and 13 bases lay in between. The germline V gene has CDR1 KGHSH and CDR2 LQKENI. DNA of the CDR3: TGTGCCAGCTCACCACCGGGCAGGGTAGGGTACGAGCAGTACTTC. It codes for CASSPPGRVGYEQYF.

This clone appeared once. This chain uses TRBV28 with TRBJ1-5; tentatively, D is TRBD1 (6 bases). This CDR3 contains 16 residues. In germline, CDR1 is MDHEN, CDR2 SYDVKM. V dropped 4 bases and J dropped 2 bases, with 15 bases sitting between them. The CDR3 loop reads CASSSKQGRGNQPQHF. DNA of the CDR3: TGTGCCAGCAGTTCCAAACAGGGTAGGGGCAATCAGCCCCAGCATTTT.

CDR3 bases: TGTGCCAGCAGGCGGGAGAGTGGCTACACCTTC. Its protein is CASRRESGYTF. V and J are TRBV9 and TRBJ1-2; D is uncertain. Germline assignment: CDR1 SGDLS and CDR2 YYNGEE. This CDR3 contains 11 residues. Trimming took off 5 bases at V and 7 bases at J, with 9 bases between the two ends.

This chain connects TRBV7-6 to TRBJ2-4; the match to TRBD2 covers 13 bases. Germline CDR1 is SGHVS and CDR2 is FNYEAQ. The CDR3 spans 16 residues. V dropped 5 bases and J dropped 6; count of bases not matched to a gene: 7. CDR3 amino acids: CASSQGLAGSLNIQYF. CDR3 bases: TGTGCCAGCAGCCAGGGACTAGCGGGATCTTTAAACATTCAGTACTTC.

This chain connects TRBV25-1 to TRBJ2-2; TRBD2 matches 8 bases. The CDR3 loop spans 17 amino acids. Germline assignment: CDR1 MGHDK and CDR2 SYGVNS. J lost 3 bases, V lost 2 bases, and 8 bases had no gene match. CDR3 in DNA: TGTGCCAGCAGTGAACCCGCTGGAGCGGGAGACACCGGGGAGCTGTTTTTT. This translates into CASSEPAGAGDTGELFF.

The V and J genes are TRBV5-6 and TRBJ1-1, with 9 nucleotides matching TRBD1. The V gene's germline CDR1 is SGHDT and CDR2 YYEEEE. With 3 bases clipped from V and 0 bases from J, the junction kept 3 bases outside the gene matches. The CDR3 runs 15 residues. DNA for the CDR3: TGTGCCAGCAGCTCTGGGACAGGGATGAACACTGAAGCTTTCTTT. This translates into CASSSGTGMNTEAFF.

This clone was seen a single time. The V and J genes are TRBV28 and TRBJ2-7; D gene uncertain. Trimming cost V 2 bases and J 4 bases, with 9 bases left between them. The germline V gene encodes CDR1 MDHEN and CDR2 SYDVKM. The CDR3 length is 13 residues. The CDR3 nucleotides are TGTGCCAGCAGTTTAGATGAGGTATACGAGCAGTACTTC. It specifies CASSLDEVYEQYF.

The V call is TRBV6-4, the J call TRBJ1-1; the D gene is possibly TRBD1 (6 bases). Germline loops: CDR1 MRHNA, CDR2 SNTAGT. There are 14 residues in the CDR3. Trimming removed 6 bases at V and 4 bases at J, with 15 bases between. CDR3 coding DNA: TGTGCCAGCAGCCTCCGTGGGGGCGGCACTGAAGCTTTCTTT. It codes for CASSLRGGGTEAFF.

This clone has only one observation. J is TRBJ2-1 and V is TRBV28; D ambiguous. This CDR3 comprises 14 residues. V was cut by 3 bases and J by 0 bases, with 6 bases left in between. In germline, CDR1 is MDHEN, CDR2 SYDVKM. The CDR3 here is CASSFKNSYNEQFF. The DNA for the CDR3 is TGTGCCAGCAGTTTCAAAAACTCCTACAATGAGCAGTTCTTC. Complete variable domain (other parts from reference TRBV28 and TRBJ2-1): DVKVTQSSRYLVKRTGEKVFLECVQDMDHENMFWYRQDPGLGLRLIYFSYDVKMKEKGDIPEGYSVSREKKERFSLILESASTNQTSMYLCASSFKNSYNEQFFGPGTRLTVL.

This sequence joins TRBV6-5 and TRBJ1-5, with D unresolved. CDR1 is MNHEY and CDR2 is SVGAGI in the germline V gene. V was clipped by 2 bases and J by 7 bases, with 9 bases between them. The CDR3 is 13 amino acids. The DNA of the CDR3 is TGTGCCAGCAGTTACACGGGGAGACAGCCCCAGCATTTT. The encoded protein is CASSYTGRQPQHF.

A remark on this clone: At the DNA level, this CDR3 is encoded by other sequences in the same sample as well. V usage is TRBV10-3 and J usage is TRBJ2-3; 7 bases are shared with TRBD2. This CDR3 is built from 15 residues. V shed 0 bases and J 0 bases; nucleotides not matched to a gene: 0. Germline CDR1 is ENHRY and CDR2 is SYGVKD. The CDR3 region is CAISESSGSTDTQYF. The DNA of the CDR3 is TGTGCCATCAGTGAGTCTAGCGGGAGCACAGATACGCAGTATTTT.

V gene TRBV19 combines with J gene TRBJ2-5; TRBD1 might be the D (5 bases). V gave up 4 bases and J gave up 10 bases, with 16 bases separating them. This CDR3 spans 13 amino acids. CDR1 LNHDA and CDR2 SQIVND come from the germline V gene (reference sequence). CDR3 amino acids: CASSTGIQDNQYF. The CDR3, as DNA: TGTGCCAGTAGTACAGGGATTCAAGATAACCAGTACTTC.

The rearrangement uses TRBV7-9 and TRBJ2-1; 9 bases map to TRBD2. This CDR3 region has 13 residues. CDR1 SEHNR and CDR2 FQNEAQ come from the germline V gene (reference sequence). Unmatched junction bases numbered 6, after V lost 5 bases and J lost 10 bases. CDR3 DNA: TGTGCCAGCAGCCAGTATGCGGGAGGGGAGCAGTTCTTC. Amino acid sequence: CASSQYAGGEQFF.

This clone has a single count. This chain joins TRBV15 and TRBJ2-7; maybe TRBD1 (5 bases). V was cut by 7 bases and J by 1 base, with 14 bases left in between. The CDR3 length is 14 residues. Germline CDR1 reads LNHNV; CDR2 reads YYDKDF (reference sequence). The CDR3 DNA reads as TGTGCCACCAAAAGGGGTATTGGATCCTACGAGCAGTACTTC. It codes for CATKRGIGSYEQYF.

Comments on this clone: Since a much larger clone is just one base distant, this may be a read error. The chain uses TRBV11-1 and TRBJ1-1; the D is unclear. Germline V gene data show CDR1 as SGHAT and CDR2 as FQDESV (reference sequence). Deletions cut 2 bases from V and 4 bases from J, with 8 bases between. CDR3 size: 13 residues. CDR3 region: CASSLSEGTEAFF. Here the CDR3 DNA reads TGTGCCAGCAGCTTATCAGAGGGCACTGAAGCTTTCTTT.

The V call is TRBV20-1, the J call TRBJ2-6, with 9 bases matching TRBD1. The junction had 6 bases not matched to a gene; V was cut back by 3 bases and J by 3 bases. Germline values: CDR1 DFQATT, CDR2 SNEGSKA (reference sequence). The CDR3 spans 16 residues. The CDR3 region has the DNA TGCAGTGCTAGTTGGGACAGGGATTATGGGGCCAACGTCCTGACTTTC. This translates into CSASWDRDYGANVLTF.

The chain joins TRBV3-1 (or the pseudogene TRBV3-2) to TRBJ1-1; D uncertain. Per the germline V gene, CDR1 is LGHDT and CDR2 is YNNKEL (reference sequence). The V end lost 1 base, the J end lost 4 bases, and 10 bases lay between the germline ends. This CDR3 is built from 14 residues. For the CDR3, the DNA is TGTGCCAGCAGCCAAGCAGTCGGAGGCACTGAAGCTTTCTTT. It specifies CASSQAVGGTEAFF.